This TCR beta chain is drawn from a study of response to subunit inactivated influenza vaccine. This clonotype was counted a few times. Its antigen is not known. CDR1 is SGHRS, CDR2 YFSETQ, per germline. The CDR3 is 15 amino acids. V was clipped by 4 bases and J by 5 bases; unmatched bases: 3. TCRdb redid the calling of the RT-PCR reads with MiXCR, one entry per CDR3 protein. Of 300,000 to 350,000 distinct CDR3 sequences listed, 20% to 25% are singletons. Study-wide points: Authors proposed each seasonal influenza vaccination draws in few new T cells.

The sample was PBMCs from blood, taken less than 22 months after vaccination. This receptor was obtained from a man between 50 and 75 years old who received an inactivated influenza vaccine. The gene calls are TRBV5-1 and TRBJ2-3; 14 bases agree with TRBD2. CDR3 sequence: CASSTGTSGRDTQYF. Written as DNA, the CDR3 is TGCGCCAGCAGCACCGGGACTAGCGGGAGAGATACGCAGTATTTT.